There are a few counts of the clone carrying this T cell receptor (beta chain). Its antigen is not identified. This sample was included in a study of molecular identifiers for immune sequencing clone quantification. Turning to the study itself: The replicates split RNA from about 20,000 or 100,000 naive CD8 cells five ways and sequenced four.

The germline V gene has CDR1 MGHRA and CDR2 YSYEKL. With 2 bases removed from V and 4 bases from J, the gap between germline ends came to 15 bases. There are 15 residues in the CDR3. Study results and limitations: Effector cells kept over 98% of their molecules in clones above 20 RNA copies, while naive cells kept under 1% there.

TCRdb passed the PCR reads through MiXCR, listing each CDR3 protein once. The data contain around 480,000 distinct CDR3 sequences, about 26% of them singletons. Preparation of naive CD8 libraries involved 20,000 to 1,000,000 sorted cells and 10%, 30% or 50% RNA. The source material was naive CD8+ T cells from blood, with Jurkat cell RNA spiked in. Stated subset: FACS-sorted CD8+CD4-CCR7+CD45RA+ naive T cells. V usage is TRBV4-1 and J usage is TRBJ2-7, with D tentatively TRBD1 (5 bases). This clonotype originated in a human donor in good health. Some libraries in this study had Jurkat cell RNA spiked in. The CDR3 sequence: CASSQSSGLPYEQYF. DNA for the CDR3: TGCGCCAGCAGCCAAAGTTCAGGGTTACCGTACGAGCAGTACTTC.